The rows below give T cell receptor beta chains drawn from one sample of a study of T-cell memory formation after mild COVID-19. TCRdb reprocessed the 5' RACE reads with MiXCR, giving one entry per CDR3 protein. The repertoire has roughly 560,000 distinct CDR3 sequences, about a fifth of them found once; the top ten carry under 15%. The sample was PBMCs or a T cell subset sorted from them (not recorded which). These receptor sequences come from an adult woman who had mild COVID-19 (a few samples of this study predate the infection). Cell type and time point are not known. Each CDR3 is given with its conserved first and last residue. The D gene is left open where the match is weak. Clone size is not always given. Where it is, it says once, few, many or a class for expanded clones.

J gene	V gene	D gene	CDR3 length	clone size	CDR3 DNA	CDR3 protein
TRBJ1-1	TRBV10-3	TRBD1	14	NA	TGTGCCATCAGTGGAAGGGGGCTGGACACTGAAGCTTTCTTT	CAISGRGLDTEAFF
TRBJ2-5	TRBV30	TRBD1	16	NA	TGTGCCTGGAGTAGGCTAACAGGGGGTATTGGGGAGACCCAGTACTTC	CAWSRLTGGIGETQYF
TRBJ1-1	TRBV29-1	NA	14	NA	TGCAGCGTTGAAGGTTGGGAGGGTGGCACTGAAGCTTTCTTT	CSVEGWEGGTEAFF
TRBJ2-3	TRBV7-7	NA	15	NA	TGTGCTAGCAGCTTTAGCGGAGGAACCACAGATACGCAGTATTTT	CASSFSGGTTDTQYF
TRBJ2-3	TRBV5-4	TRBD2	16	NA	TGTGCCAGCAGCTTGACTGGGACTAAGATCATGTATACGCAGTATTTT	CASSLTGTKIMYTQYF
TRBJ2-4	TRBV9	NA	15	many	TGTGCCAGCAGCGCAGCCGGAGAAACCAAAAACATTCAGTACTTC	CASSAAGETKNIQYF
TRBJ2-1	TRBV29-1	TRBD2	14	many	TGCAGCGTTGTGTGGCTAGCGGGAGGGAATGAGCAGTTCTTC	CSVVWLAGGNEQFF
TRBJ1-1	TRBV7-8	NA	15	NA	TGTGCCAGCAGCTTAAACCTCGTTCTGGGCACTGAAGCTTTCTTT	CASSLNLVLGTEAFF
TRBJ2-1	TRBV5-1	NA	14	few	TGCGCCAGCAGCTTGCGACTCCAAAACAATGAGCAGTTCTTC	CASSLRLQNNEQFF
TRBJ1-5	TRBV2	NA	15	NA	TGTGCCAGCAGTGAAATAGACTATAGCAATCAGCCCCAGCATTTT	CASSEIDYSNQPQHF
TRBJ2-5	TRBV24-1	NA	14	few	TGTGCCACCAGTATTACAGGAACTCAAGAGACCCAGTACTTC	CATSITGTQETQYF
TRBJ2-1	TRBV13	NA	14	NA	TGTGCCAGCAGCTTCGAACAAAGCTACAATGAGCAGTTCTTC	CASSFEQSYNEQFF
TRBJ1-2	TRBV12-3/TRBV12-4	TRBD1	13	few	TGTGCCAGCACCTTTTCCGGGACAGGGATATACACCTTC	CASTFSGTGIYTF
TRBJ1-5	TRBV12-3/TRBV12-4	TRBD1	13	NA	TGTGCCAGCAGTTGGACAGGGGAACAGCCCCAGCATTTT	CASSWTGEQPQHF
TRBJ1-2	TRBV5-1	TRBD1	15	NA	TGCGCCAGCAGCTTGGGACAGGGCTTGCGATATGGCTACACCTTC	CASSLGQGLRYGYTF
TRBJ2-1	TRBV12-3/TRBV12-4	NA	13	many	TGTGCCAGCACCGTAGACGGTCTGGGGGAGCAGTTCTTC	CASTVDGLGEQFF
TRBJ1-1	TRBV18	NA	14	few	TGTGCCAGCTCACCCGGGGCCCAGAACACTGAAGCTTTCTTT	CASSPGAQNTEAFF
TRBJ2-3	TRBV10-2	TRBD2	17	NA	TGCGCCAGCAGTGGACTAGCGGGAGCCCCGGGGACAGATACGCAGTATTTT	CASSGLAGAPGTDTQYF
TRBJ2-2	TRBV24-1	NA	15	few	TGTGCCACCAGTGATCCCACAGGGATTACCGGGGAGCTGTTTTTT	CATSDPTGITGELFF
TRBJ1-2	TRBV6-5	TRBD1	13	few	TGTGCCAGCACCGGGACAGGGAGCTATGGCTACACCTTC	CASTGTGSYGYTF
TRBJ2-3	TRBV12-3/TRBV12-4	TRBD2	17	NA	TGTGCCAGCAGTTTATTCGGGCAGCGGGAGGGCACAGATACGCAGTATTTT	CASSLFGQREGTDTQYF
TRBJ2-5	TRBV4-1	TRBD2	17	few	TGCGCCAGCAGCCAAGGATTATTTAGCGGGGGGAAGGAGACCCAGTACTTC	CASSQGLFSGGKETQYF
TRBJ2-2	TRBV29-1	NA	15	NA	TGCAGCGTTACAGAGGTGGGACACAACACCGGGGAGCTGTTTTTT	CSVTEVGHNTGELFF
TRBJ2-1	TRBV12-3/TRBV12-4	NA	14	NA	TGTGCCAGCAGCCAATCGGGTACGCGAGGGGAGCAGTTCTTC	CASSQSGTRGEQFF
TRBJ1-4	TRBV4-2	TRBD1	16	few	TGTGCCAGCAGCCAAGGACAGGGGGTAACTAATGAAAAACTGTTTTTT	CASSQGQGVTNEKLFF
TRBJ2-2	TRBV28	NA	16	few	TGTGCCAGCAGTCCGCGATTATGGGTGAACACCGGGGAGCTGTTTTTT	CASSPRLWVNTGELFF
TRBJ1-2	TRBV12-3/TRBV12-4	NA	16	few	TGTGCCAGCAGCCCGAAAGGGGGGGCGCGAGGCTATGGCTACACCTTC	CASSPKGGARGYGYTF
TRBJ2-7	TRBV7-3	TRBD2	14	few	TGTGCCAGCAGCCACCTAGCGGGCCCCTACGAGCAGTACTTC	CASSHLAGPYEQYF
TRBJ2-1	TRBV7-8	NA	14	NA	TGTGCCAGCAGCACCAGGGTTTCCCTAAATGAGCAGTTCTTC	CASSTRVSLNEQFF
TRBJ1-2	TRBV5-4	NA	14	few	TGTGCCAGCAGCGGGCTACAGGGAGGCTATGGCTACACCTTC	CASSGLQGGYGYTF
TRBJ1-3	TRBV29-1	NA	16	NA	TGCAGCGTTGTACCCCCTGGCTCCAGCTCTGGAAACACCATATATTTT	CSVVPPGSSSGNTIYF
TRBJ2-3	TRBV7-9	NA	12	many	TGTGCCAGCAGCGTAGGCACAGATACGCAGTATTTT	CASSVGTDTQYF
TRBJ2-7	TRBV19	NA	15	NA	TGTGCCAGTAGTATAGTTGAGGGGAGCTCCTACGAGCAGTACTTC	CASSIVEGSSYEQYF
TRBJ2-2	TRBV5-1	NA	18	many	TGCGCCAGCAGCTTGGCACTCGCAGGAGGGGTGGACACCGGGGAGCTGTTTTTT	CASSLALAGGVDTGELFF
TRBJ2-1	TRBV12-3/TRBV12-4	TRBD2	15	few	TGTGCCAGCACCCTCCTAGCGGGAACTTTCGATGAGCAGTTCTTC	CASTLLAGTFDEQFF
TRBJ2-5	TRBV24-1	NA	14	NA	TGTGCCACCAGTGGATACCAGCACCAAGAGACCCAGTACTTC	CATSGYQHQETQYF
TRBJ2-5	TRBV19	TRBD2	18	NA	TGTGCCAGTAGTATCCTCCGGACTAGCGGGAGGGCCGGGGAGACCCAGTACTTC	CASSILRTSGRAGETQYF
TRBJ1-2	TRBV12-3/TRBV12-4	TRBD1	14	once	TGTGCCAGCAGCCAGGGGGCGAGTCACGATGGCTACACCTTC	CASSQGASHDGYTF
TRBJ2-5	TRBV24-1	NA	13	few	TGTGCCACCGGCGACGGACTGGGAGAGACCCAGTACTTC	CATGDGLGETQYF
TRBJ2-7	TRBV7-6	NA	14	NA	TGTGCCAGCAGCCTAGGTCCAGGGGGGGTAGAGCAGTACTTC	CASSLGPGGVEQYF
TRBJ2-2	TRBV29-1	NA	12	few	TGCAGCGTTACGGAGACGACCGGGGAGCTGTTTTTT	CSVTETTGELFF
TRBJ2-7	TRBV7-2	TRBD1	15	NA	TGTGCCAGCAGCTTGGAGACAGGGACCCCCTACGAGCAGTACTTC	CASSLETGTPYEQYF
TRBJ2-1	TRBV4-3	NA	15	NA	TGCGCCAGCAGCCAATATGTTAGCGGCACCAATGAGCAGTTCTTC	CASSQYVSGTNEQFF
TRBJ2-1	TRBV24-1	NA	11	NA	TGTGCCACCAGTACCAGAAGAGAGCAGTTCTTC	CATSTRREQFF
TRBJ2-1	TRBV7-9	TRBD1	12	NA	TGTGCCAGCAGTAGACAGGGCCATGAGCAGTTCTTC	CASSRQGHEQFF
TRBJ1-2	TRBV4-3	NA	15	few	TGCGCCAGCAGCCAAGATATCGGACTGGCGGTTGGCTACACCTTC	CASSQDIGLAVGYTF
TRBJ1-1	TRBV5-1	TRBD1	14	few	TGCGCCAGCAGCTTGGGACAGGGGAACGAAAAAGCTTTCTTT	CASSLGQGNEKAFF
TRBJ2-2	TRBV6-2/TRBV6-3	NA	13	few	TGTGCCAGCACAGGAGGGTCCCTCGGGGAGCTGTTTTTT	CASTGGSLGELFF
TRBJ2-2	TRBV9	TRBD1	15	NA	TGTGCCAGCAGCGTAACAGGGGCTAACACCGGGGAGCTGTTTTTT	CASSVTGANTGELFF
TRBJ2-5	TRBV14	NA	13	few	TGTGCCAGCGCATTAGACTTCCAAGAGACCCAGTACTTC	CASALDFQETQYF
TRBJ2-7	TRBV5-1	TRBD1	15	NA	TGCGCCAGCAGCTTGGGTGGGACAGGGCCCTACGAGCAGTACTTC	CASSLGGTGPYEQYF
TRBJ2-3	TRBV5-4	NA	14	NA	TGTGCCACCTCTGGCGGGATTAGCACAGATACGCAGTATTTT	CATSGGISTDTQYF
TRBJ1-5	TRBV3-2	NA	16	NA	TGTGCCAGCAGCCAACGTGGACAAGATAGCAATCAGCCCCAGCATTTT	CASSQRGQDSNQPQHF
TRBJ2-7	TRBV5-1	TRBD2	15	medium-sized	TGCGCCAGCAGCTCCGGACTAGCGGGAATGTACGAGCAGTACTTC	CASSSGLAGMYEQYF
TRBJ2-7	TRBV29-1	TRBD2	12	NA	TGCAGCGTTGAATATGGGGGGGACGAGCAGTACTTC	CSVEYGGDEQYF
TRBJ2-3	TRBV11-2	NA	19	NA	TGTGCCAGCAGCAGCTTTAGGGTTTGGCGGGCGGTTGGAACAGATACGCAGTATTTT	CASSSFRVWRAVGTDTQYF
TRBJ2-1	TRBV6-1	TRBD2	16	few	TGTGCCAGCAGTGAATGGGGGACTAGCGGGGTTAATGAGCAGTTCTTC	CASSEWGTSGVNEQFF
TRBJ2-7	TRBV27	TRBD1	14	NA	TGTGCCAGCAGTTTTTCGGGACAGACTTACGAGCAGTACTTC	CASSFSGQTYEQYF
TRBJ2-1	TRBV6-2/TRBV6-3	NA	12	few	TGTGCCAGCAGCCAGGGGTTAGGTGAGCAGTTCTTC	CASSQGLGEQFF
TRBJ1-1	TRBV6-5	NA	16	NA	TGTGCCAGCAGCCGGACACCCTCTAATGGGAACACTGAAGCTTTCTTT	CASSRTPSNGNTEAFF